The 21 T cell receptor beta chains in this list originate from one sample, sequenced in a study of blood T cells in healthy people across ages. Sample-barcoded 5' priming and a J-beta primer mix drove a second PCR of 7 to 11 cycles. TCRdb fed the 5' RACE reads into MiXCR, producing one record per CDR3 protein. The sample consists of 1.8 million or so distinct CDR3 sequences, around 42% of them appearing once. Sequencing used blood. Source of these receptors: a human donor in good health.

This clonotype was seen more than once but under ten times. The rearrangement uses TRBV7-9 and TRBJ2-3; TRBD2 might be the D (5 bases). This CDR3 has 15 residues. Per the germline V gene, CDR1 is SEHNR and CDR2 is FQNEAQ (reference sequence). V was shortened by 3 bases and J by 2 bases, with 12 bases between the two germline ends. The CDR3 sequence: CASSFGVGSTDTQYF. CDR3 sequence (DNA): TGTGCCAGCAGCTTCGGGGTAGGGTCCACAGATACGCAGTATTTT.

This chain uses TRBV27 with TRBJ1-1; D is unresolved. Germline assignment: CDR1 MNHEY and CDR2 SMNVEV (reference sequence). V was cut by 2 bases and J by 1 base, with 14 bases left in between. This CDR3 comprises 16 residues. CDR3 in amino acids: CASSLRPLAANTEAFF. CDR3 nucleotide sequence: TGTGCCAGCAGTTTACGCCCTCTGGCAGCGAACACTGAAGCTTTCTTT.

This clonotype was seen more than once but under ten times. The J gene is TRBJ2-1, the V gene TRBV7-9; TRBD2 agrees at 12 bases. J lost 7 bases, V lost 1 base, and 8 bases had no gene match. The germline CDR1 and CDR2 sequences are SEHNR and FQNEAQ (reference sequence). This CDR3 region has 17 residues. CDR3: CASSLEGGLAGRNEQFF. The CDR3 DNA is TGTGCCAGCAGCTTAGAGGGAGGACTAGCGGGGAGAAATGAGCAGTTCTTC.

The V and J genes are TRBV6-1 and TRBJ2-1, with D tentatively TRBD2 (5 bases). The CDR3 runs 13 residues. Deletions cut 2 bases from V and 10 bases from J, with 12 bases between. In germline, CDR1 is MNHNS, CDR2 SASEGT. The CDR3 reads CASSETVLVEQFF. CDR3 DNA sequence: TGTGCCAGCAGTGAAACGGTACTAGTCGAGCAGTTCTTC.

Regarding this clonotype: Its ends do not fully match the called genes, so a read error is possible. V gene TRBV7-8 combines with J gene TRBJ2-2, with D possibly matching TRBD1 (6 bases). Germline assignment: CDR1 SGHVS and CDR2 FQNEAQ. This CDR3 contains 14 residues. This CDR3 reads CANSLQGHPGELFF. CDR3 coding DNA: TGTGCCAACAGCTTACAGGGTCACCCCGGGGAGCTGTTTTTT.

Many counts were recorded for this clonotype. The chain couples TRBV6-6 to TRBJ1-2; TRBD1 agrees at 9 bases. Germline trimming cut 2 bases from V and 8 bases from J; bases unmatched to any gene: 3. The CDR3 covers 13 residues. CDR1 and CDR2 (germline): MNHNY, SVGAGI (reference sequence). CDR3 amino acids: CASSYAGTGGYTF. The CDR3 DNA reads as TGTGCCAGCAGTTACGCCGGGACAGGGGGCTACACCTTC.

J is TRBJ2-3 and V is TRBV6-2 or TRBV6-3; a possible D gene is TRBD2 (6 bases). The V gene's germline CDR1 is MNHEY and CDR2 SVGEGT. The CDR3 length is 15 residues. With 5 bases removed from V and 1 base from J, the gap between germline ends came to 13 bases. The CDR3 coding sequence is TGTGCCAGCAGTGGGACTCGGAGTGGCACAGATACGCAGTATTTT. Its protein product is CASSGTRSGTDTQYF.

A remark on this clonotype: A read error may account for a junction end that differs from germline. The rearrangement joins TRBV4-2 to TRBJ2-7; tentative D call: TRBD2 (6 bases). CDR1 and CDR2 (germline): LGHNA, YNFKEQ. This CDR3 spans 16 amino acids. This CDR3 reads CASSQERVLLSYEQYF. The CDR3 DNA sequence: TGTGCCAGCAGTCAAGAGCGGGTCCTCCTCTCCTACGAGCAGTACTTC.

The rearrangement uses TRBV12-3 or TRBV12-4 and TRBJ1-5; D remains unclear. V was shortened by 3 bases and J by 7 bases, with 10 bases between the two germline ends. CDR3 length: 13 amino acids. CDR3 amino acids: CASSFLDRQPQHF. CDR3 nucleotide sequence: TGTGCCAGCAGTTTTTTGGATCGACAGCCCCAGCATTTT.

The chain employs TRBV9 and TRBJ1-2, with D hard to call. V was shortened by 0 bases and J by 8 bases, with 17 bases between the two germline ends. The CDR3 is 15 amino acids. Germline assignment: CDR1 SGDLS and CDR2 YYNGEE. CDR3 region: CASSVGAAERKGYTF. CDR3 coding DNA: TGTGCCAGCAGCGTAGGGGCGGCCGAAAGGAAGGGCTACACCTTC.

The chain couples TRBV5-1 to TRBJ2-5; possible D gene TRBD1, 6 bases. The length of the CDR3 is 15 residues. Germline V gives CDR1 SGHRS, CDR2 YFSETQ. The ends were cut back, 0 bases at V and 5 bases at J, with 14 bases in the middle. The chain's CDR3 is CASSLEGQGTETQYF. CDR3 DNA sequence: TGCGCCAGCAGCTTGGAGGGCCAGGGGACGGAGACCCAGTACTTC.

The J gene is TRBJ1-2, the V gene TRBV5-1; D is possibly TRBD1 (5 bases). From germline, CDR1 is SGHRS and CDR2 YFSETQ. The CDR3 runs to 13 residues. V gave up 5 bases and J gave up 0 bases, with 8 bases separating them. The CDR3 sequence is CASRQEPNYGYTF. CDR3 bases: TGCGCCAGCAGACAGGAACCTAACTATGGCTACACCTTC.

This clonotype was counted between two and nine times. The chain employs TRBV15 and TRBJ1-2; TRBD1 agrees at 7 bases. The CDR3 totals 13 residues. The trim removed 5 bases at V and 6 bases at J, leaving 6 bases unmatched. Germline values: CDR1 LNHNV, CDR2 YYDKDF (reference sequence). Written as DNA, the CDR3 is TGTGCCACCAGCCCCCGACAGGGAGATGGCTACACCTTC. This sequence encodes CATSPRQGDGYTF.

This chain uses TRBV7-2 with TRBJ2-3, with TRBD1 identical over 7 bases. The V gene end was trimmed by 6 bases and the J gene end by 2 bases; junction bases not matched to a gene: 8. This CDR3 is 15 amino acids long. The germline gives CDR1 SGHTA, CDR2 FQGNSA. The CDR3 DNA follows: TGTGCCAGCAGTTTTCCGGGACAGCCCACAGATACGCAGTATTTT. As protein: CASSFPGQPTDTQYF.

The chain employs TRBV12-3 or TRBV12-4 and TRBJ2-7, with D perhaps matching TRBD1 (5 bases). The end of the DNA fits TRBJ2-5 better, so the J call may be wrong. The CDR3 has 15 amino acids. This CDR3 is CASSPSDIGWETQYF. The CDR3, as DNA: TGTGCCAGCAGTCCCTCGGACATAGGGTGGGAGACCCAGTACTTC.

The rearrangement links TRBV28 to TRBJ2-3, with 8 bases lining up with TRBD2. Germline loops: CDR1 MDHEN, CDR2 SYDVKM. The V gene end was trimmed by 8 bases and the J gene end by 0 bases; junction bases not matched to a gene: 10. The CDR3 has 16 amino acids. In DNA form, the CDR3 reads TGTGCCAGCGGTTACCGAGCGGGGGCTAGCACAGATACGCAGTATTTT. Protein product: CASGYRAGASTDTQYF. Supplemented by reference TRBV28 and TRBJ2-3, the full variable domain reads DVKVTQSSRYLVKRTGEKVFLECVQDMDHENMFWYRQDPGLGLRLIYFSYDVKMKEKGDIPEGYSVSREKKERFSLILESASTNQTSMYLCASGYRAGASTDTQYFGPGTRLTVL.

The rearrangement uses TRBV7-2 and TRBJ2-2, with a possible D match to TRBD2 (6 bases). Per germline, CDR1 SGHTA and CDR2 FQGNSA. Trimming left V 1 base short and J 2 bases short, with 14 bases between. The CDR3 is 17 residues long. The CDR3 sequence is CASSLGPLGGNTGELFF. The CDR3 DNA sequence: TGTGCCAGCAGCTTAGGACCCCTGGGGGGAAACACCGGGGAGCTGTTTTTT.

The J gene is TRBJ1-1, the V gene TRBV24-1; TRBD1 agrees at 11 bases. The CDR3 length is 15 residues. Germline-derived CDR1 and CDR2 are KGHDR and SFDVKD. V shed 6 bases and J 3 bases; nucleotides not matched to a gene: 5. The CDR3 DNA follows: TGTGCCACCAGTAATTCGGGACAGGGGGACACTGAAGCTTTCTTT. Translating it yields CATSNSGQGDTEAFF.

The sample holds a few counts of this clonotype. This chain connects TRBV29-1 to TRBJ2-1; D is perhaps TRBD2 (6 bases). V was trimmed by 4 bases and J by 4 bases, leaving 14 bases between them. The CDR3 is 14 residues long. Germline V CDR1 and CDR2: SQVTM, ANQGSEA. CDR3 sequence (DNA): TGCAGCGTTGCCGGCGGGGTAGGGTACAATGAGCAGTTCTTC. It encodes CSVAGGVGYNEQFF.

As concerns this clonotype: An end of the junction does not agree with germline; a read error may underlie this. CDR3 nucleotide sequence: TGTGCCAGCAGCCTGGGACGGACTAACTATGGCTACCCCTTC. Translation gives CASSLGRTNYGYPF. This rearrangement joins TRBV14 to TRBJ1-2; a possible D gene is TRBD1 (5 bases). The germline CDR1 and CDR2 sequences are SGHDN and FVKESK. The CDR3 contains 14 residues.

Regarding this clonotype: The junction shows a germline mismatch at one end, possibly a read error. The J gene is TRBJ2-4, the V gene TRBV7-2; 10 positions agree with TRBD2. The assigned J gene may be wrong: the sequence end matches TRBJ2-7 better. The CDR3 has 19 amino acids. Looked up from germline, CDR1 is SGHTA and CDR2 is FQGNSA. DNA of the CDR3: TGTGCCAGCAGCTTAGTCATTGTTAGCGGGGGGAGAAGCTCCCACGAGCAGTACTTC. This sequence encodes CASSLVIVSGGRSSHEQYF.